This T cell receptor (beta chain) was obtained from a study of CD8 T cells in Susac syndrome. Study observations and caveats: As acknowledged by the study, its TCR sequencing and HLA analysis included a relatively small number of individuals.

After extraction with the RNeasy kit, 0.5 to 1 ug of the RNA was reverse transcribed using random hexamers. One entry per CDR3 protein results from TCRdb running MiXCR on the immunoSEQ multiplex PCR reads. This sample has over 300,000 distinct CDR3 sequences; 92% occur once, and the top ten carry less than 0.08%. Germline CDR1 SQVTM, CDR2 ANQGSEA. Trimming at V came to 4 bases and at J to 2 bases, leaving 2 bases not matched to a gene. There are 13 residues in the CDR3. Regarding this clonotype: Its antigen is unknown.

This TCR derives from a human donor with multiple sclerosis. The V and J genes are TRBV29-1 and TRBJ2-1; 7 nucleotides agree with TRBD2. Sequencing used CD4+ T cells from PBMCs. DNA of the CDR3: TGCAGCGTTGGCGGGAGCGCCTACAATGAGCAGTTCTTC. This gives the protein CSVGGSAYNEQFF.